This T cell receptor (beta chain) was sequenced during a study of control samples from healthy donors and cancer patients. This CDR3 spans 13 amino acids. V lost 1 base to trimming and J lost 5 bases, with 11 bases between them. Germline V gene lookup returns CDR1 SQVTM and CDR2 ANQGSEA. The assay was immunoSEQ multiplex PCR, and TCRdb's table has in-frame clones only and misses some. The sample lists 400,000 to 500,000 clones; more than 80% were seen once. The sequenced material came from PBMCs. This chain links TRBV29-1 with TRBJ1-1; D is uncertain. The receptor was isolated from a man between 40 and 49 years old with head and neck cancer. In DNA, the CDR3 is TGCAGCGTTGAAGCGGGGATGTGGACTGAAGCTTTCTTT. This gives the protein CSVEAGMWTEAFF.